Listed below are T cell receptor beta chains from one sample, sequenced in a study of cytotoxic CD8 clonotypes in ibrutinib-treated CLL. Clones were sequenced by immunoSEQ multiplex PCR, and TCRdb holds only the in-frame ones, with some missing. The sample has about 86,000 clones, 86% seen once. This specimen was PBMCs, taken before ibrutinib treatment. The receptors were sampled from a human donor with chronic lymphocytic leukemia. Each CDR3 is given with its conserved first and last residue. The D gene is left open where the match is weak. Clone size is shown for a subset of rows, as once, few, many or a class of expanded clone.

D: TRBD1; size: once; J: TRBJ1-5; V: TRBV18; CDR3: CASSPSVSGAGGQPQHF; DNA: TGTGCCAGCTCACCAAGTGTATCTGGCGCAGGGGGACAGCCCCAGCATTTT
D: NA; size: NA; J: TRBJ1-1; V: TRBV7-8; CDR3: CASSRSRQTEAFF; DNA: TGTGCCAGCAGCCGAAGCCGACAGACCGAAGCTTTCTTT
D: NA; size: NA; J: TRBJ2-2; V: TRBV10-1; CDR3: CASSLPTSGELFF; DNA: TGCGCCAGCAGCCTACCCACCTCCGGGGAGCTGTTTTTT
D: NA; size: NA; J: TRBJ2-5; V: TRBV18; CDR3: CASSPGAETQYF; DNA: TGTGCCAGCTCACCCGGCGCAGAGACCCAGTACTTC
D: NA; size: few; J: TRBJ2-7; V: TRBV7-9; CDR3: CASSPRNDPYEQYF; DNA: TGTGCCAGCAGCCCCCGAAACGACCCCTACGAGCAGTACTTC
D: NA; size: NA; J: TRBJ1-2; V: TRBV5-4; CDR3: CASSLRGSSSRYYGYTF; DNA: TGTGCCAGCAGCTTGCGGGGTAGTAGCTCGAGATACTATGGCTACACCTTC
D: NA; size: NA; J: TRBJ2-7; V: TRBV10-3; CDR3: CAISESMHPTSSYEQYF; DNA: TGTGCCATCAGTGAGTCCATGCATCCCACTAGCTCCTACGAGCAGTACTTC
D: TRBD1; size: NA; J: TRBJ2-3; V: TRBV28; CDR3: CASSLWGRDRGPDTQYF; DNA: TGTGCCAGCAGTTTATGGGGTCGGGACAGGGGGCCGGATACGCAGTATTTT
D: TRBD1; size: once; J: TRBJ1-4; V: TRBV6-5; CDR3: CASSPQGATNEKLFF; DNA: TGTGCCAGCAGTCCTCAGGGGGCAACTAATGAAAAACTGTTTTTT
D: TRBD1; size: NA; J: TRBJ1-2; V: TRBV4-2; CDR3: CASSPDRGIRLVYGYTF; DNA: TGTGCCAGCAGCCCAGACAGGGGTATCCGGCTGGTCTATGGCTACACCTTC
D: TRBD1; size: NA; J: TRBJ2-7; V: TRBV19; CDR3: CASSIGQGANYEQYF; DNA: TGTGCCAGTAGTATTGGGCAGGGGGCAAACTACGAGCAGTACTTC
D: NA; size: NA; J: TRBJ2-3; V: TRBV27; CDR3: CASRGTTDTQYF; DNA: TGTGCCAGCAGGGGGACCACAGATACGCAGTATTTT
D: TRBD2; size: once; J: TRBJ2-7; V: TRBV6-1; CDR3: CASMGLAIDYEQYF; DNA: TGTGCCAGCATGGGACTAGCGATAGACTACGAGCAGTACTTC
D: NA; size: NA; J: TRBJ1-1; V: TRBV14; CDR3: CASSQVAEQNTEAFF; DNA: TGTGCCAGCAGCCAAGTCGCCGAACAGAACACTGAAGCTTTCTTT
D: NA; size: NA; J: TRBJ1-5; V: TRBV6-1; CDR3: CASMTDGYSNQPQHF; DNA: TGTGCCAGCATGACCGACGGATATAGCAATCAGCCCCAGCATTTT
D: TRBD1; size: few; J: TRBJ2-1; V: TRBV27; CDR3: CASRRKTGVGPRADEQFF; DNA: TGTGCCAGCAGGCGGAAGACAGGGGTTGGACCCCGCGCGGATGAGCAGTTCTTC
D: NA; size: NA; J: TRBJ2-7; V: TRBV27; CDR3: CASSRGGVVDEQYF; DNA: TGTGCCAGCAGTCGAGGGGGGGTGGTGGACGAGCAGTACTTC
D: NA; size: NA; J: TRBJ1-2; V: TRBV5-1; CDR3: CASSLARSGYTF; DNA: TGCGCCAGCAGCTTGGCCAGGTCTGGCTACACCTTC
D: TRBD1; size: NA; J: TRBJ2-6; V: TRBV5-1; CDR3: CASSEGQALSGANVLTF; DNA: TGCGCCAGCAGCGAGGGACAGGCCCTCTCTGGGGCCAACGTCCTGACTTTC
D: TRBD2; size: NA; J: TRBJ2-3; V: TRBV7-2; CDR3: CASSLTSTSGRTDTQYF; DNA: TGTGCCAGCAGCCTCACCTCGACTAGCGGGAGAACAGATACGCAGTATTTT
D: NA; size: NA; J: TRBJ2-7; V: TRBV18; CDR3: CASSHTILGSLPYEQYF; DNA: TGTGCCAGCTCACACACTATTTTGGGCAGTCTACCCTACGAGCAGTACTTC
D: TRBD1; size: NA; J: TRBJ2-6; V: TRBV5-1; CDR3: CASSLGQSPSGANVLTF; DNA: TGCGCCAGCAGTTTGGGACAGTCCCCCTCTGGGGCCAACGTCCTGACTTTC
D: TRBD2; size: NA; J: TRBJ2-7; V: TRBV7-2; CDR3: CASSLGFLAGGYYEQYF; DNA: TGTGCCAGCAGCTTAGGGTTCCTAGCGGGAGGGTACTACGAGCAGTACTTC
D: TRBD1; size: NA; J: TRBJ2-7; V: TRBV28; CDR3: CARYLRTGERDEQYF; DNA: TGTGCCAGGTATCTTCGGACAGGGGAGAGGGACGAGCAGTACTTC
D: TRBD2; size: NA; J: TRBJ2-3; V: TRBV2; CDR3: CASSEGLLAGVTDTQYF; DNA: TGTGCCAGCAGTGAAGGCCTCCTAGCGGGAGTAACAGATACGCAGTATTTT
D: NA; size: NA; J: TRBJ1-1; V: TRBV5-5; CDR3: CASSITLSLRENTEAFF; DNA: TGTGCCAGCAGTATTACACTTTCCCTCAGGGAGAACACTGAAGCTTTCTTT
D: TRBD1; size: once; J: TRBJ2-7; V: TRBV5-1; CDR3: CASSLIGTGPEGAYEQYF; DNA: TGCGCCAGCAGCTTGATTGGGACAGGGCCCGAAGGCGCCTACGAGCAGTACTTC
D: NA; size: NA; J: TRBJ2-7; V: TRBV18; CDR3: CASSKEIYEQYF; DNA: TGTGCCAGCTCCAAGGAGATATACGAGCAGTACTTC
D: NA; size: once; J: TRBJ2-1; V: TRBV7-3; CDR3: CASSPAGGTLGNEQFF; DNA: TGTGCCAGCAGCCCCGCCGGCGGGACTCTAGGGAATGAGCAGTTCTTC
D: NA; size: NA; J: TRBJ1-1; V: TRBV7-9; CDR3: CASTPGQPNTEAFF; DNA: TGTGCCAGCACACCCGGACAGCCGAACACTGAAGCTTTCTTT
D: NA; size: NA; J: TRBJ1-1; V: TRBV6-4; CDR3: CASSDDGRTEAFF; DNA: TGTGCCAGCAGTGATGACGGACGCACTGAAGCTTTCTTT
D: NA; size: NA; J: TRBJ2-1; V: TRBV21-1; CDR3: CASSARAAGSSYNEQFF; DNA: TGTGCCAGCAGCGCCCGGGCCGCAGGGAGCTCCTACAATGAGCAGTTCTTC
D: TRBD1; size: NA; J: TRBJ1-4; V: TRBV19; CDR3: CASKETGGEKLFF; DNA: TGTGCCAGTAAGGAGACAGGGGGTGAAAAACTGTTTTTT
D: NA; size: NA; J: TRBJ1-2; V: TRBV5-4; CDR3: CASSLGLTNTF; DNA: TGTGCCAGCAGCTTAGGACTCACTAACACCTTC
D: TRBD1; size: NA; J: TRBJ1-1; V: TRBV5-1; CDR3: CASSFATGGLRTEAFF; DNA: TGCGCCAGCAGCTTTGCGACAGGGGGTTTGAGGACTGAAGCTTTCTTT
D: TRBD1; size: NA; J: TRBJ1-2; V: TRBV28; CDR3: CASSVQQGGAYGYTF; DNA: TGTGCCAGCAGTGTGCAACAGGGGGGTGCCTATGGCTACACCTTC
D: NA; size: NA; J: TRBJ2-3; V: TRBV11-2; CDR3: CASSPTRGTDTQYF; DNA: TGTGCCAGCAGCCCAACCCGAGGCACAGATACGCAGTATTTT
D: TRBD1; size: NA; J: TRBJ1-2; V: TRBV9; CDR3: CASSVDGTGVYGYTF; DNA: TGTGCCAGCAGCGTAGATGGGACAGGGGTTTATGGCTACACCTTC
D: NA; size: NA; J: TRBJ1-4; V: TRBV5-4; CDR3: CASSLGTATNEKLFF; DNA: TGTGCCAGCAGCTTGGGGACCGCAACTAATGAAAAACTGTTTTTT
D: TRBD1; size: NA; J: TRBJ2-1; V: TRBV5-5; CDR3: CASSSPGQGYNEQFF; DNA: TGTGCCAGCAGCTCCCCGGGACAGGGGTACAATGAGCAGTTCTTC
D: TRBD1; size: NA; J: TRBJ1-5; V: TRBV7-8; CDR3: CASSGSGTGSNQPQHF; DNA: TGTGCCAGCAGCGGGTCCGGGACAGGTAGCAATCAGCCCCAGCATTTT
D: TRBD2; size: NA; J: TRBJ2-1; V: TRBV30; CDR3: CARALGSGTNEQFF; DNA: TGTGCCCGTGCCCTCGGTAGCGGGACGAATGAGCAGTTCTTC
D: NA; size: NA; J: TRBJ1-5; V: TRBV6-5; CDR3: CASSSSSVGDQPQHF; DNA: TGTGCCAGCAGTTCCTCGTCCGTAGGGGATCAGCCCCAGCATTTT
D: TRBD2; size: NA; J: TRBJ2-1; V: TRBV7-9; CDR3: CASSLAWGLADNEQFF; DNA: TGTGCCAGCAGCTTAGCGTGGGGACTAGCGGACAATGAGCAGTTCTTC
D: TRBD2; size: NA; J: TRBJ2-3; V: TRBV5-6; CDR3: CASSSWTSGVSTDTQYF; DNA: TGTGCCAGCAGCTCCTGGACTAGCGGGGTCAGCACAGATACGCAGTATTTT
D: TRBD1; size: NA; J: TRBJ1-2; V: TRBV6-6; CDR3: CASRKTTTGSYGYTF; DNA: TGTGCCAGCAGAAAGACTACGACAGGGAGCTATGGCTACACCTTC
D: TRBD1; size: NA; J: TRBJ1-1; V: TRBV13; CDR3: CASSSRRQGYTEAFF; DNA: TGTGCCAGCAGCTCCCGCCGACAGGGTTACACTGAAGCTTTCTTT